The sequence of this T cell receptor (beta chain) was determined in a study of cytomegalovirus exposure and HLA in healthy donors. The donors gave bone marrow, and they were healthy. This CDR3 spans 16 amino acids. Germline lookup yields CDR1 SGDLS and CDR2 YYNGEE. The V gene end was trimmed by 4 bases and the J gene end by 9 bases; junction bases not matched to a gene: 11. The study, taken as a whole, reports: TCR beta chains numbering some 160 were designated cytomegalovirus-associated. A classifier reportedly called cytomegalovirus status with high sensitivity and specificity. Indistinguishable V segments, including TRBV6-2 and TRBV6-3, were excluded.

60 Vbeta and 13 Jbeta primers were used in PCR. Sequencing used immunoSEQ multiplex PCR; TCRdb keeps in-frame clones, though not all of them. The sample carries 55,000 to 70,000 clones, 75% to 90% recorded once. For this clone: Antigen: not known.

This clonotype was obtained from a woman in her 40s in good health and CMV-seronegative. The chain combines TRBV9 with TRBJ2-3, with 13 bases lining up with TRBD2. The specimen was PBMCs. The CDR3 DNA reads as TGTGCCAGCAGCCCAGGACTAGCGGGAGATCTACGCACGCAGTATTTT. It specifies CASSPGLAGDLRTQYF.